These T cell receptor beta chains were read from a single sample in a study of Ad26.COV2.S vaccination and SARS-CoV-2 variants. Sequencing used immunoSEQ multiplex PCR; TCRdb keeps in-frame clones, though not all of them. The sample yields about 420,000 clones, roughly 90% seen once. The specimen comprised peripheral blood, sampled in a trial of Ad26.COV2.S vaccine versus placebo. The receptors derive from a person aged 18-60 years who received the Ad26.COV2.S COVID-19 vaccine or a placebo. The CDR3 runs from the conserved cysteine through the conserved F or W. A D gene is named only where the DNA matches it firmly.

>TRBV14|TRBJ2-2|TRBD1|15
CASSLWTGNTGELFF
TGTGCCAGCAGCCTATGGACAGGGAACACCGGGGAGCTGTTTTTT
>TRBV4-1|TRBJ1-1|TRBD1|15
CASSLRQGWNTEAFF
TGCGCCAGCAGCCTAAGACAGGGTTGGAACACTGAAGCTTTCTTT
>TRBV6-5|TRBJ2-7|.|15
CASSPIDGRFYEQYF
TGTGCCAGCAGTCCAATCGACGGCCGATTTTACGAGCAGTACTTC
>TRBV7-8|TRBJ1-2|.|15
CASSLDGGEGYGYTF
TGTGCCAGCAGCTTAGATGGAGGGGAGGGATATGGCTACACCTTC
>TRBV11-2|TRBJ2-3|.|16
CASSSLRGATTDTQYF
TGTGCCAGCAGCTCACTGAGAGGGGCTACCACAGATACGCAGTATTTT
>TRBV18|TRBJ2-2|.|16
CASSPTQMRGAGELFF
TGTGCCAGCTCACCCACGCAGATGAGGGGAGCCGGGGAGCTGTTTTTT
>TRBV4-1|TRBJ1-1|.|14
CASSQGVIDTEAFF
TGCGCCAGCAGCCAAGGGGTGATCGACACTGAAGCTTTCTTT
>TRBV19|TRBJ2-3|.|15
CASKRPGEVQDTQYF
TGTGCCAGTAAGAGGCCTGGTGAGGTGCAAGATACGCAGTATTTT
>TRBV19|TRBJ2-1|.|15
CASRRQAPPYNEQFF
TGTGCCAGCCGAAGACAGGCCCCGCCTTACAATGAGCAGTTCTTC
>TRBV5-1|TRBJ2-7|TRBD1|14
CASSTLTGGYEQYF
TGCGCCAGCAGCACCCTGACAGGGGGTTACGAGCAGTACTTC
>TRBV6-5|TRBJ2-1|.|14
CASSYSDQGILEFF
TGTGCCAGCAGTTACTCAGATCAGGGGATTTTAGAGTTCTTC